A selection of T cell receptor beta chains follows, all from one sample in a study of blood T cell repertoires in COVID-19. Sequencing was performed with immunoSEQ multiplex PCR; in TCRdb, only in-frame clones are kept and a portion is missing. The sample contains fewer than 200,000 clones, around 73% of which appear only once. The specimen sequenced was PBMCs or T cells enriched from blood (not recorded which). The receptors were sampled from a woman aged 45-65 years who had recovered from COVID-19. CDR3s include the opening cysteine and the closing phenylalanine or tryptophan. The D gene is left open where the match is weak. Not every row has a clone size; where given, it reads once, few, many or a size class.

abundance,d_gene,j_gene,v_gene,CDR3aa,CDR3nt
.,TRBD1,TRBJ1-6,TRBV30,CAWNRGLNSPLHF,TGTGCCTGGAACAGGGGCCTTAATTCACCCCTCCACTTT
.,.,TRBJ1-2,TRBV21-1,CASSNRGSPNYGYTF,TGTGCCAGCAGCAATAGGGGGAGCCCTAACTATGGCTACACCTTC
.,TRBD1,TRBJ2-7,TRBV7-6,CASSLGQGAFYEQYF,TGTGCCAGCAGCTTGGGACAGGGGGCCTTCTACGAGCAGTACTTC
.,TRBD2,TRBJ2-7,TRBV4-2,CASSQAKSGLGGSSYEQYF,TGTGCCAGCAGCCAAGCGAAGTCAGGGTTGGGGGGGTCCTCCTACGAGCAGTACTTC
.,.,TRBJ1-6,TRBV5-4,CASSPVAGGTYNSPLHF,TGTGCCAGCAGCCCAGTCGCAGGCGGGACCTATAATTCACCCCTCCACTTT
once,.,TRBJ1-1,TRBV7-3,CASSTQGIGRAFF,TGTGCCAGCAGCACACAGGGAATTGGAAGAGCTTTCTTT
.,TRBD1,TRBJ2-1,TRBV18,CASSPGQGATYNEQFF,TGTGCCAGCTCACCGGGACAGGGGGCCACCTACAATGAGCAGTTCTTC
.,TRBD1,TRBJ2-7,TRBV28,CASSPGTDRYEQYF,TGTGCCAGCAGTCCAGGGACAGATCGGTACGAGCAGTACTTC
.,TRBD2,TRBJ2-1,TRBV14,CASSQDSSGADYNEQFF,TGTGCCAGCAGCCAAGATAGTAGCGGGGCCGACTACAATGAGCAGTTCTTC
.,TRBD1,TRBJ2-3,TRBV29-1,CSVERQGADTQYF,TGCAGCGTTGAAAGACAGGGTGCAGATACGCAGTATTTT
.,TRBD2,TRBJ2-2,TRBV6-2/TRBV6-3,CASSHRGRAFGELFF,TGTGCCAGCAGTCACCGGGGGAGGGCCTTCGGGGAGCTGTTTTTT
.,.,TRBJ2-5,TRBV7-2,CASSLDPVQETQYF,TGTGCCAGCAGCTTAGACCCAGTGCAAGAGACCCAGTACTTC
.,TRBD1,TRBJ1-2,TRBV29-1,CSVAPWTGGYTF,TGCAGCGTCGCGCCGTGGACAGGTGGCTACACCTTC
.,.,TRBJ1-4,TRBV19,CASSTRVGREKLFF,TGTGCCAGTAGCACCAGGGTTGGCAGGGAAAAACTGTTTTTT
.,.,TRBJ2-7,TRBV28,CASSPGYGGEQYF,TGTGCCAGCAGTCCCGGTTATGGTGGCGAGCAGTACTTC
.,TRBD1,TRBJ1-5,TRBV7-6,CASSLEQGNQPQHF,TGTGCCAGCAGCTTAGAACAGGGGAATCAGCCCCAGCATTTT
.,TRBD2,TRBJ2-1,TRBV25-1,CASSALAGVTEQFF,TGTGCCAGCAGTGCACTAGCGGGAGTCACTGAGCAGTTCTTC
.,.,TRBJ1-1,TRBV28,CASSPGHLNTEAFF,TGTGCCAGCAGTCCCGGACATCTGAACACTGAAGCTTTCTTT
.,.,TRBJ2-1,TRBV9,CASSPPPDNEQFF,TGTGCCAGCAGCCCTCCCCCGGACAATGAGCAGTTCTTC
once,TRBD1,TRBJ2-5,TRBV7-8,CASSYRTGRSQETQYF,TGTGCCAGCAGCTATCGGACAGGGAGGTCTCAAGAGACCCAGTACTTC
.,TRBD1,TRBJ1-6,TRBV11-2,CASSQGQGRISPLHF,TGTGCCAGCAGCCAGGGACAGGGGAGGATCTCACCCCTCCACTTT
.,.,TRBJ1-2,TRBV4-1,CASSHDRTYGYTF,TGCGCCAGCAGCCACGACAGGACCTATGGCTACACCTTC
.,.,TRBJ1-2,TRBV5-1,CASSHGTNYGYTF,TGCGCCAGCAGCCACGGGACAAACTATGGCTACACCTTC
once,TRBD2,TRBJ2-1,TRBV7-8,CASSLRDYSSYNEQFF,TGTGCCAGCAGCCTCAGGGACTACAGCTCCTACAATGAGCAGTTCTTC
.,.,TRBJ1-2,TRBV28,CASSLPMGGTNYGYTF,TGTGCCAGCAGTCTCCCTATGGGGGGAACTAACTATGGCTACACCTTC
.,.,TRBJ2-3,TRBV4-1,CASSQAGAGDTQYF,TGCGCCAGCAGCCAAGCGGGAGCGGGAGATACGCAGTATTTT
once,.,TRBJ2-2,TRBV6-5,CASSYGHNTGELFF,TGTGCCAGCAGTTACGGCCATAACACCGGGGAGCTGTTTTTT
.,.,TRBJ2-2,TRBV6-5,CASRTTNTGELFF,TGTGCCAGCAGGACTACGAACACCGGGGAGCTGTTTTTT
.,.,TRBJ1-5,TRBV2,CASSENQGSQPQHF,TGTGCCAGCAGTGAAAATCAGGGTTCTCAGCCCCAGCATTTT
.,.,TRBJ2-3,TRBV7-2,CASSLAADTQYF,TGTGCCAGCAGCTTGGCCGCAGATACGCAGTATTTT
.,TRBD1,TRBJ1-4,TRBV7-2,CASSFTGGATANEKLFF,TGTGCCAGCAGCTTCACAGGGGGCGCAACGGCTAATGAAAAACTGTTTTTT
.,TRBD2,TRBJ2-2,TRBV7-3,CASSLLPTSGSIGTGELFF,TGTGCCAGCAGCTTACTCCCGACTAGCGGGAGTATTGGCACCGGGGAGCTGTTTTTT
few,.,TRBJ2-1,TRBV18,CASSPIANDNEQFF,TGTGCCAGCTCGCCTATAGCCAATGATAATGAGCAGTTCTTC